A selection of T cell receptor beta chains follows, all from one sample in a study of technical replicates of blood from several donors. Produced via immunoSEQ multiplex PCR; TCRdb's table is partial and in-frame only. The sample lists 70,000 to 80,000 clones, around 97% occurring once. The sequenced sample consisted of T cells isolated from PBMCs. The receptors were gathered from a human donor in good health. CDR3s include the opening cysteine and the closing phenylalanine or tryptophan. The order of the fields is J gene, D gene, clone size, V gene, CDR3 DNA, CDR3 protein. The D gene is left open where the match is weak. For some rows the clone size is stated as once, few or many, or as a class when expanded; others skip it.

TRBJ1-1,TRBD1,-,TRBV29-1,TGCAGCGCCACGCTACAGGGGCGAATGAACACTGAAGCTTTCTTT,CSATLQGRMNTEAFF
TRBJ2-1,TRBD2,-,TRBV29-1,TGCAGCGTTGAGCGGGGGGGCATTTCGTATGAGCAGTTCTTC,CSVERGGISYEQFF
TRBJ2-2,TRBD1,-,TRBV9,TGTGCCAGCAGCCCCGACAGGGGGCTGGGCGGGGAGCTGTTTTTT,CASSPDRGLGGELFF
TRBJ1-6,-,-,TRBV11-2,TGTGCCAGCAGCTACACAGGGTCCTCTAATTCACCCCTCCACTTT,CASSYTGSSNSPLHF
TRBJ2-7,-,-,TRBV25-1,TGTGCCAGCAGTGTTACAGACGAGCAGTACTTC,CASSVTDEQYF
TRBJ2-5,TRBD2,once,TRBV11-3,TGTGCCAGCAGGGGACTAGCGGGGGGGAAAGAGACCCAGTACTTC,CASRGLAGGKETQYF
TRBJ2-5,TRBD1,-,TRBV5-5,TGTGCCAGCAGCTGGACAGGGGACCAAGAGACCCAGTACTTC,CASSWTGDQETQYF
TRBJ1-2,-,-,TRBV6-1,TGTGCCAGCAGTGAAAGAGGGCGGAGTGGCTACACCTTC,CASSERGRSGYTF
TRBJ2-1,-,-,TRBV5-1,TGCGCCAGCAGCTTGAATAACAATGAGCAGTTCTTC,CASSLNNNEQFF
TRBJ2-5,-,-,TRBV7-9,TGTGCCAGCAGCTCCCCGAGAGGTCAAGAGACCCAGTACTTC,CASSSPRGQETQYF
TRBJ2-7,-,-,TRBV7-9,TGTGCCAGCAGTTATGACGAGGGATGGGACGAGCAGTACTTC,CASSYDEGWDEQYF
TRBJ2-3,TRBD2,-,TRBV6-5,TGTGCCAGCAGCACCGGACTAGCGGGAGTTACGCAGTATTTT,CASSTGLAGVTQYF
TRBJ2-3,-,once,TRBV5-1,TGCGCCAGCAGCTTGGGACAGCTTAGCACAGATACGCAGTATTTT,CASSLGQLSTDTQYF
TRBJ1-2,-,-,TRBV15,TGTGCCACCGGGGGGTTCTCGCTCGGCTACACCTTC,CATGGFSLGYTF
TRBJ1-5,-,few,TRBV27,TGTGCCAGCAGTTTATCGGCCGAAGGAGGCAATCAGCCCCAGCATTTT,CASSLSAEGGNQPQHF
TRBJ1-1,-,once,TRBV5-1,TGCGCCAGCAGCTTGGACGGGGGGGCCGAAGCTTTCTTT,CASSLDGGAEAFF
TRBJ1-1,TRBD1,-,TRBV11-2,TGTGCCAGCAGCTGGGGACAGGGGCTCACTGAAGCTTTCTTT,CASSWGQGLTEAFF
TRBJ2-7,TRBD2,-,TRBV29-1,TGCAGCGTGACCCGGGAGGGGCTCTACGAGCAGTACTTC,CSVTREGLYEQYF
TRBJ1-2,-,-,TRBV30,TGTGCCTGGAGTCCCGGGAACTATGGCTACACCTTC,CAWSPGNYGYTF
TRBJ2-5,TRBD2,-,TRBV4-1,TGCGCCAGCAGCCAAGGACTAGCGGGAGTATATGGGGTGACCCAGTACTTC,CASSQGLAGVYGVTQYF
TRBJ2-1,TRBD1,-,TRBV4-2,TGTGCCAGCAGCCAAGAAAGGGGACAGTTAAATGAGCAGTTCTTC,CASSQERGQLNEQFF
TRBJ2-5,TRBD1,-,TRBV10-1,TGCGCCAGCAGTGAGTCGGAGACAGGGGAGGAGACCCAGTACTTC,CASSESETGEETQYF
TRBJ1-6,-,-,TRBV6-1,TGTGCCGGCCGGAGGGTGGGGCATGGGTCACCCCTCCACTTT,CAGRRVGHGSPLHF
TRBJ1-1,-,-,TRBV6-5,TGTGCCAGCAGTCCAGACAGGATGAACACTGAAGCTTTCTTT,CASSPDRMNTEAFF
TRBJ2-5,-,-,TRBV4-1,TGCGCCAGCAGCCAAGACCCGTACCAAGAGACCCAGTACTTC,CASSQDPYQETQYF
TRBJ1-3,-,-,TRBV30,TGTGCCTGGAGTGTATGGGAGGGGTTGGTTGGAAACACCATATATTTT,CAWSVWEGLVGNTIYF
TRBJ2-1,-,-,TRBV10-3,TGTGCCATCAGTGACGAAGCGGACCCCTACAATGAGCAGTTCTTC,CAISDEADPYNEQFF
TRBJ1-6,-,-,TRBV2,TGTGCCAGCAGGGCGGTGAGCTCCTATAATTCACCCCTCCACTTT,CASRAVSSYNSPLHF
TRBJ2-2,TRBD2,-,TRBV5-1,TGCGCCAGCACCCCGACTAGCGGGAGTGGGTCCGGGGAGCTGTTTTTT,CASTPTSGSGSGELFF
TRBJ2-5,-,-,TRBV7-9,TGTGCCAGCAGCTTTAGCGAGACCCAGTACTTC,CASSFSETQYF
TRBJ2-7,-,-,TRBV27,TGTGCCAGCAGTGGATTCTCTAGCCTCACGGATACCTACGAGCAGTACTTC,CASSGFSSLTDTYEQYF
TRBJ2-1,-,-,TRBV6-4,TGTGCCAGCAGTGACTCGTTCAGTCGGGAAAGCTCCTACAATGAGCAGTTCTTC,CASSDSFSRESSYNEQFF
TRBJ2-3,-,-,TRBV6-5,TGTGCCAGCAGAACGGGTGGTACGCAGTATTTT,CASRTGGTQYF
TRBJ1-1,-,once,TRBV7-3,TGTGCCAGCAGCTATGACAGAATTGAAGCTTTCTTT,CASSYDRIEAFF
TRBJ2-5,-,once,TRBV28,TGTGCCAGCACCCTACACCGGGGAGGAGAGACCCAGTACTTC,CASTLHRGGETQYF
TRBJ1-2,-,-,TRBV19,TGTGCCAGTAAACCAGCAGGGGACTATGGCTACACCTTC,CASKPAGDYGYTF
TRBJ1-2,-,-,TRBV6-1,TGTGCCAGCCAACCTCCAGGTTTTATCTATGGCTACACCTTC,CASQPPGFIYGYTF
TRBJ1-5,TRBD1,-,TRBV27,TGTGCCAGCAGGCCTTTGGGACAGGGAGGGAATCAGCCCCAGCATTTT,CASRPLGQGGNQPQHF
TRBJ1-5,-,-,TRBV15,TGTGCCACCAGCAGAGATATGAATCAGCCCCAGCATTTT,CATSRDMNQPQHF
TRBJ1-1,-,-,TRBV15,TGTGCCACCAGCAGAGAAATGGAGATGAACACTGAAGCTTTCTTT,CATSREMEMNTEAFF
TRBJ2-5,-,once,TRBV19,TGTGCCAGTAGTATAGCGGGCGGGATTGACGAGACCCAGTACTTC,CASSIAGGIDETQYF
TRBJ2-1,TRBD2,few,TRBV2,TGTGCCAGCAAAGCTAGCGGGAGCCCCTACAATGAGCAGTTCTTC,CASKASGSPYNEQFF
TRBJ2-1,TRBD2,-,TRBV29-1,TGCAGCGTTGCGACTAGCGGGGGACCGCAGTTCTTC,CSVATSGGPQFF
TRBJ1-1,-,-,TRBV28,TGTGCCAGCAGTTTGTACTCATTTGAAGCTTTCTTT,CASSLYSFEAFF
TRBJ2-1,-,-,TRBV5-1,TGCGCCAGCAGCTTCGTGGGCGGGTCCTCCTACAATGAGCAGTTCTTC,CASSFVGGSSYNEQFF
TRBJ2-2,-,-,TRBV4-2,TGTGCCAGCAGCCAAGTTTTAAGAACTAGCCGAAGGCCCGGGGAGCTGTTTTTT,CASSQVLRTSRRPGELFF
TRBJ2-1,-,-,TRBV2,TGTGCCAGCGAGGTTAGCTCCTACAATGAGCAGTTCTTC,CASEVSSYNEQFF
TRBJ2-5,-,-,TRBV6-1,TGTGCCAGCAGTGAAGATAGGCGGGAGACCCAGTACTTC,CASSEDRRETQYF
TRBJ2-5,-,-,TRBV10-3,TGTGCCATCAGTGAGGACAGACAAGAGACCCAGTACTTC,CAISEDRQETQYF
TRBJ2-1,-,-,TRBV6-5,TGTGCCAGCAGTTATAACAATGAGCAGTTCTTC,CASSYNNEQFF